This TCR beta chain appears in the sequencing data of a study of memory CD4+ T cells and cytomegalovirus serostatus. This clone was recorded once. Clones were read by immunoSEQ multiplex PCR, and TCRdb kept only the in-frame ones, dropping some. This sample has about 43,000 clones; more than 60% occur once, and the top ten carry under 0.7%. This CDR3 contains 17 residues. Germline V gives CDR1 SGDLS, CDR2 YYNGEE. V shed 4 bases, J shed 2 bases, and the junction held 8 bases outside the gene matches. Single viable CD3+CD4+CD8-CD45RO+ cells were sorted as the memory CD4+ T cells. The TCR sequence derives from an adult in good health and CMV-seronegative. The sample consisted of memory CD4+ T cells from blood. The rearrangement links TRBV9 to TRBJ2-7, with 14 nucleotides matching TRBD2. In DNA, the CDR3 is TGTGCCAGCAGCCCAGGACTAGCGGGGGGCAGAACCTACGAGCAGTACTTC. It yields the protein CASSPGLAGGRTYEQYF.